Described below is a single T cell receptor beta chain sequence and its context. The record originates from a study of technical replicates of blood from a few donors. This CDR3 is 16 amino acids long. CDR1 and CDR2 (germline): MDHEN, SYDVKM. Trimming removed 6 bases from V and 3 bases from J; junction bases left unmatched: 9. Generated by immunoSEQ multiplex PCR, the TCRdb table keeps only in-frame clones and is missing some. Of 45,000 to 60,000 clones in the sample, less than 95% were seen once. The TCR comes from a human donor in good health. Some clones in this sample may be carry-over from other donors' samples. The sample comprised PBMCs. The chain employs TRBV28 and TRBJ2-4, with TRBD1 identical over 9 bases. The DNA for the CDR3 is TGTGCCAGCAGGGACCGGGACAGGGTTGGCAAAAACATTCAGTACTTC. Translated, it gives CASRDRDRVGKNIQYF.